This T cell receptor beta chain comes out of a study of control samples from healthy donors and cancer patients. Sequenced by immunoSEQ multiplex PCR; TCRdb stores in-frame clones only, minus some. The table shows 95,000 to 130,000 clones, with around 90% occurring only once. Germline CDR1 reads LGHNA; CDR2 reads YSLEER. The V and J ends lost 0 bases and 8 bases respectively, with 19 bases between them. The CDR3 contains 16 residues. The sample taken for sequencing was blood. This rearrangement joins TRBV4-3 to TRBJ1-2; D gene uncertain. This receptor was obtained from a woman in her sixties or seventies in good health. CDR3 loop: CASSQDWAQSFGGYTF. The CDR3 region has the DNA TGCGCCAGCAGCCAAGATTGGGCACAGTCATTTGGCGGCTACACCTTC.